The 23 T cell receptor beta chains listed next were all sequenced from one sample in a study of T cells in Graves' hyperthyroidism and ophthalmopathy. The source material, RNA transcripts, was used to amplify TCR beta CDR3 regions. A first-round RT-PCR of the TCR CDR3 used the HTBI primer set. TCRdb ran MiXCR on the multiplex PCR reads and lists one entry per CDR3 protein. This sample has around 340,000 distinct CDR3 sequences; approximately 17% occur once, and the top ten carry 34%. Sample: blood. The receptors come from a woman in her twenties or thirties with Graves' hyperthyroidism that later progressed to Graves' ophthalmopathy.

In this sample, this clonotype turned up many times. The chain joins TRBV12-3 or TRBV12-4 to TRBJ2-2; D remains unclear. V lost 3 bases to trimming and J lost 3 bases, with 8 bases between them. CDR3 size: 14 residues. The CDR3 nucleotides are TGTGCCAGCAGTTTGGTAGGGCACACCGGGGAGCTGTTTTTT. As protein: CASSLVGHTGELFF.

This clonotype ranks as medium-sized. The gene calls are TRBV12-3 or TRBV12-4 and TRBJ1-6; D unresolved. The CDR3 totals 13 residues. Trimming took 8 bases from V and 6 from J, leaving 11 bases between them. This CDR3 is CASQDRVNSPLHF. In DNA, the CDR3 is TGTGCCAGCCAAGACCGAGTTAATTCACCCCTCCACTTT.

This clonotype showed up many times. The chain carries TRBV6-1 and TRBJ2-2; TRBD2 might be the D (6 bases). The germline V gene has CDR1 MNHNS and CDR2 SASEGT. The CDR3 sequence is 15 residues long. The germline V and J ends were trimmed by 8 bases and 6 bases, with 19 bases remaining between them. The CDR3 reads CASGRLGGTAGELFF. In DNA, the CDR3 is TGTGCCAGCGGGAGACTGGGCGGGACTGCCGGGGAGCTGTTTTTT.

This clonotype was seen ten or more times. V usage is TRBV29-1 and J usage is TRBJ2-3; 9 bases match TRBD1. V was clipped by 4 bases and J by 0 bases; unmatched bases: 5. Germline CDR1 SQVTM, CDR2 ANQGSEA. The CDR3 is 15 amino acids. The CDR3: CSVVLGQGSTDTQYF. Written as DNA, the CDR3 is TGCAGCGTTGTCCTGGGACAGGGTAGCACAGATACGCAGTATTTT.

There are many counts of this clonotype. This chain joins TRBV7-8 and TRBJ1-4; no reliable D call. In germline, CDR1 is SGHVS, CDR2 FQNEAQ. The CDR3 extends over 12 amino acids. V was trimmed by 9 bases and J by 4 bases, leaving 9 bases between them. The DNA for the CDR3 is TGTGCCAGTTCGAGGAATAATGAAAAACTGTTTTTT. It codes for CASSRNNEKLFF.

This clonotype was observed many times. The chain joins TRBV28 to TRBJ2-7; D may correspond to TRBD1 or TRBD2 (5 bases each). The CDR3 has 16 residues. Germline CDR1 reads MDHEN; CDR2 reads SYDVKM. Trimming stripped 4 bases from V and 2 bases from J, with 18 bases between. CDR3 DNA: TGTGCCAGCAGTTCCGCAGGGAGCCTCCGGCCCTACGAGCAGTACTTC. Amino acids: CASSSAGSLRPYEQYF.

This clonotype was counted at least ten times. This rearrangement joins TRBV2 to TRBJ2-4; the D is unclear. Germline V gives CDR1 SNHLY, CDR2 FYNNEI. This CDR3 spans 13 amino acids. V lost 6 bases and J 7 bases, leaving 13 bases between the germline ends. The CDR3 sequence: CASRPLVVNIQYF. CDR3 nucleotide sequence: TGTGCCAGCAGGCCCTTAGTTGTCAACATTCAGTACTTC.

The CDR3 region is CASSTSGVGQPQHF. CDR3 nucleotides: TGTGCCAGCAGTACCTCAGGGGTGGGTCAGCCCCAGCATTTT. The chain recombines TRBV27 with TRBJ1-5; possibly TRBD1 for D (6 bases). V was clipped by 5 bases and J by 6 bases, with 14 bases between them. The germline V gene has CDR1 MNHEY and CDR2 SMNVEV (reference sequence). CDR3 length: 14 amino acids.

There are many counts of this clonotype. This rearrangement joins TRBV7-2 to TRBJ2-3; D not resolved. Trimming removed 1 base at V and 4 bases at J, with 9 bases between. CDR1 and CDR2 (germline): SGHTA, FQGNSA. The CDR3 extends over 14 amino acids. The CDR3 DNA follows: TGTGCCAGCAGCTTAGGCTCCCCCCCAGATACGCAGTATTTT. It is translated as CASSLGSPPDTQYF.

This clonotype was seen a handful of times. The junction differs from germline at one of its ends, possibly a read error. The chain employs TRBV11-2 and TRBJ2-1; D is perhaps TRBD1 (6 bases). The CDR3 contains 16 residues. The germline V gene has CDR1 SGHAT and CDR2 FQNNGV. CDR3 protein: CASSLDLGGLYNGQFF. The CDR3 region has the DNA TGTGCCAGCAGCTTAGACCTTGGGGGCCTATACAATGGGCAGTTCTTC. The complete variable domain, with remaining parts taken from reference TRBV11-2 and TRBJ2-1, reads EAGVAQSPRYKIIEKRQSVAFWCNPISGHATLYWYQQILGQGPKLLIQFQNNGVVDDSQLPKDRFSAERLKGVDSTLKIQPAKLEDSAVYLCASSLDLGGLYNGQFFGPGTRLTVL.

This clonotype showed up many times. The rearrangement links TRBV20-1 to TRBJ2-7; TRBD2 matches 13 bases. Trimming at V came to 4 bases and at J to 7 bases, leaving 13 bases not matched to a gene. This CDR3 comprises 16 residues. Germline CDR1 is DFQATT and CDR2 is SNEGSKA (reference sequence). CDR3 loop: CSATGVGLAGAWEQYF. The CDR3 nucleotides are TGCAGTGCTACCGGCGTTGGACTAGCGGGAGCTTGGGAGCAGTACTTC.

This clonotype was seen repeatedly, ten times or more. The rearrangement joins TRBV28 to TRBJ2-1, with 9 bases that match TRBD2. V gave up 0 bases and J gave up 0 bases; unmatched junction bases: 3. The CDR3 is 17 residues long. The V gene's germline CDR1 is MDHEN and CDR2 SYDVKM. The CDR3 coding sequence is TGTGCCAGCAGTTTATGGACTAGCGGCTACTCCTACAATGAGCAGTTCTTC. Translation: CASSLWTSGYSYNEQFF.

This clonotype was observed many times. The gene calls are TRBV11-2 and TRBJ2-1; 8 bases line up with TRBD2. V lost 5 bases and J lost 11; bases outside the gene matches: 8. In germline, CDR1 is SGHAT, CDR2 FQNNGV. The CDR3 contains 13 residues. CDR3 nucleotide sequence: TGTGCCAGCAGCCTCGAGGCGGGGGGAAAGCAGTTCTTC. This codes for CASSLEAGGKQFF.

This clonotype was seen only a few times. This rearrangement joins TRBV5-4 to TRBJ1-2; TRBD1 matches at 8 bases. Looked up from germline, CDR1 is SGHNT and CDR2 is YYREEE (reference sequence). V shed 5 bases and J 6 bases; nucleotides not matched to a gene: 6. The CDR3 sequence is 13 residues long. Here the CDR3 reads CASSPGGFDGYTF. The CDR3 DNA follows: TGTGCCAGCAGTCCAGGGGGCTTCGATGGCTACACCTTC.

The J gene is TRBJ1-1, the V gene TRBV5-4, with D unclear. This CDR3 is 15 amino acids long. V gave up 4 bases and J gave up 4 bases, with 17 bases separating them. Germline V gene sequence: CDR1 SGHNT, CDR2 YYREEE (reference sequence). For the CDR3, the DNA is TGTGCCAGCAGCGAGATATCCCGGTGGTCCACTGAAGCTTTCTTT. This sequence encodes CASSEISRWSTEAFF.

The sample holds a few counts of this clonotype. The chain employs TRBV20-1 and TRBJ2-1, with 10 nucleotides matching TRBD2. Germline V gene sequence: CDR1 DFQATT, CDR2 SNEGSKA (reference sequence). With V trimmed by 4 bases and J by 9 bases, 15 bases remained unmatched. The CDR3 extends over 16 amino acids. The CDR3 nucleotides are TGCAGTGCTATCCGTGGGGCTAGCGGGAGACAGGGTGAGCAGTTCTTC. Protein: CSAIRGASGRQGEQFF.

This clonotype was picked up many times. V gene TRBV3-1 combines with J gene TRBJ2-7; 10 positions match TRBD1. Trimming cost V 2 bases and J 4 bases; bases outside gene matches: 2. CDR1 is LGHDT, CDR2 YNNKEL, per germline (reference sequence). The CDR3 contains 14 residues. The chain's CDR3 is CASSQLGQGYEQYF. CDR3 coding DNA: TGTGCCAGCAGCCAACTGGGACAGGGGTACGAGCAGTACTTC.

This clonotype showed up many times. The rearrangement joins TRBV28 to TRBJ2-3; the D is unclear. V was shortened by 6 bases and J by 0 bases, with 1 base between the two germline ends. CDR1 is MDHEN, CDR2 SYDVKM, per germline. CDR3 size: 11 residues. CDR3 DNA: TGTGCCAGCAGGAGCACAGATACGCAGTATTTT. This sequence encodes CASRSTDTQYF.

This clonotype showed up just a few times. This sequence joins TRBV19 and TRBJ1-4; D gene ambiguous. The CDR3 has 13 amino acids. Germline CDR1 LNHDA, CDR2 SQIVND (reference sequence). V was clipped by 7 bases and J by 10 bases, with 16 bases between them. This chain's CDR3 is CASKLGFSGKLFF. As DNA, the CDR3 is TGTGCCAGTAAGTTGGGATTTAGCGGAAAACTGTTTTTT.

This clonotype was seen at least ten times. This sequence joins TRBV29-1 and TRBJ2-2; D remains ambiguous. Germline CDR1 and CDR2: SQVTM and ANQGSEA. The germline V and J ends were trimmed by 6 bases and 2 bases, with 7 bases remaining between them. There are 12 residues in the CDR3. The CDR3 bases are TGCAGCGTCCGCAGTAACACCGGGGAGCTGTTTTTT. It codes for CSVRSNTGELFF.

This rearrangement joins TRBV27 to TRBJ1-2, with D unclear. Germline values: CDR1 MNHEY, CDR2 SMNVEV (reference sequence). Trimming left V 2 bases short and J 3 bases short, with 10 bases between. CDR3 length: 14 amino acids. The CDR3, as DNA: TGTGCCAGCAGTTTAGCCAACAGAGACTATGGCTACACCTTC. This codes for CASSLANRDYGYTF.

The V call is TRBV9, the J call TRBJ2-7; 8 bases fit TRBD1. The length of the CDR3 is 14 residues. V shed 3 bases and J 5 bases; nucleotides not matched to a gene: 7. The V gene's germline CDR1 is SGDLS and CDR2 YYNGEE. For the CDR3, the DNA is TGTGCCAGCAGCGAGGGGACAGGCGGCAACGAGCAGTACTTC. Translation: CASSEGTGGNEQYF.

This clonotype was picked up a small number of times. A much larger clone lies a single base off, so this may be a read error. The chain uses TRBV27 and TRBJ1-1, with 8 nucleotides matching TRBD1. With V trimmed by 0 bases and J by 6 bases, 6 bases remained unmatched. CDR3 size: 15 residues. The germline V gene has CDR1 MNHEY and CDR2 SMNVEV (reference sequence). The DNA of the CDR3 is TGTGCCAGCAGTTTATCCAGGGGGCCGATCGCTGAAGCTTTCTTT. This sequence encodes CASSLSRGPIAEAFF.